This T cell receptor beta chain comes out of a study of control samples from healthy donors and cancer patients. The repertoire was sequenced with immunoSEQ multiplex PCR; TCRdb's copy has only in-frame clones and lacks some. Counted here are around 95,000 clones, around 85% occurring once; the ten biggest clones make up roughly 19%. Per the germline V gene, CDR1 is SGHRS and CDR2 is YFSETQ. CDR3 length equals 15 residues. Trimming shortened V by 2 bases and J by 0 bases, and 11 bases separated the two germline ends. The TCR sequence derives from a man between 25 and 39 years old in good health. Material: blood. The chain recombines TRBV5-1 with TRBJ1-2; D is ambiguous. The CDR3 reads CASSFGPNTNYGYTF. CDR3 DNA: TGCGCCAGCAGCTTCGGGCCGAATACTAACTATGGCTACACCTTC.